These T cell receptor beta chains were read from a single sample in a study of blood T cell repertoires in COVID-19. The assay was immunoSEQ multiplex PCR, and TCRdb's table has in-frame clones only and misses some. There are 75,000 to 100,000 clones in the sample; roughly 78% occur only once, and approximately 6.8% lies in the top ten. Sequencing was done on a sample of peripheral blood. These receptors all come from a man aged 50 to 59 with active or convalescent COVID-19. The CDR3 runs from the conserved cysteine through the conserved F or W. The D gene is left open where the match is weak. Clone size, where shown, is once, few, many, or a class for clones that have expanded.

TRBV21-1,TRBJ2-5,-,-,CASTMTQETQYF,TGTGCCAGCACCATGACACAAGAGACCCAGTACTTC
TRBV7-9,TRBJ2-7,TRBD1,-,CASSYPGGASYEQYF,TGTGCCAGCAGCTATCCAGGGGGCGCTTCCTACGAGCAGTACTTC
TRBV29-1,TRBJ1-1,-,-,CSAKTGEAFF,TGCAGCGCAAAAACAGGGGAAGCTTTCTTT
TRBV19,TRBJ2-1,TRBD1,once,CASSRDRVPNEQFF,TGTGCCAGTAGTAGGGACAGGGTGCCCAATGAGCAGTTCTTC
TRBV30,TRBJ2-7,-,-,CAWTQANPNAEQYF,TGTGCCTGGACCCAGGCGAACCCAAACGCCGAGCAGTACTTC
TRBV12-3/TRBV12-4,TRBJ1-3,-,-,CASSFGGDTIYF,TGTGCCAGCAGTTTCGGAGGAGACACCATATATTTT
TRBV28,TRBJ2-5,TRBD2,-,CASSPHSGDETQYF,TGTGCCAGCAGTCCCCATAGCGGGGACGAGACCCAGTACTTC
TRBV7-8,TRBJ2-5,-,-,CASSLQAHRETQYF,TGTGCCAGCAGCTTGCAGGCCCACCGGGAGACCCAGTACTTC
TRBV19,TRBJ1-5,TRBD1,-,CASSIEAPGTGGQPQHF,TGTGCCAGTAGTATAGAGGCCCCCGGGACAGGAGGTCAGCCCCAGCATTTT
TRBV24-1,TRBJ2-5,TRBD2,-,CATSDFTSGGETQYF,TGTGCCACCAGTGATTTCACTAGCGGGGGAGAGACCCAGTACTTC
TRBV28,TRBJ1-5,TRBD1,-,CASSQGVSNQPQHF,TGTGCCAGCAGTCAGGGGGTTAGCAATCAGCCCCAGCATTTT
TRBV19,TRBJ2-5,-,-,CASSVMWTEETQYF,TGTGCCAGTAGTGTTATGTGGACAGAAGAGACCCAGTACTTC
TRBV14,TRBJ2-5,TRBD1,once,CASSLTGGTPQETQYF,TGTGCCAGCAGCCTGACAGGGGGCACACCCCAAGAGACCCAGTACTTC